The 21 T cell receptor beta chains below were found in one sample sequenced in a study of cytomegalovirus exposure and HLA in healthy donors. Both 60 Vbeta primers and 13 Jbeta primers went into the PCR. Sequencing was performed with immunoSEQ multiplex PCR; in TCRdb, only in-frame clones are kept and a portion is missing. This table holds around 150,000 clones, under 85% found once. The sequenced sample was PBMCs. These receptor sequences come from a woman in her twenties or thirties in good health and CMV-seronegative.

CDR3 sequence: CASSLGTGYGYTF. As DNA, the CDR3 is TGCGCCAGCAGCTTGGGGACAGGATATGGCTACACCTTC. The chain couples TRBV5-1 to TRBJ1-2, with 7 bases aligning to TRBD1. V dropped 0 bases and J dropped 5; count of bases not matched to a gene: 1. Per germline, CDR1 SGHRS and CDR2 YFSETQ. CDR3 length: 13 residues.

The CDR3 DNA is TGTGCCAGCAGTGAACGGTCCTATGGCTACACCTTC. Protein sequence: CASSERSYGYTF. The V gene is TRBV6-1, the J gene TRBJ1-2; no firm D call. Trimming took off 2 bases at V and 4 bases at J, with 5 bases between the two ends. The CDR3 runs to 12 residues. CDR1 MNHNS and CDR2 SASEGT come from the germline V gene.

The chain employs TRBV7-9 and TRBJ1-2, with 8 bases identical to TRBD1. The V segment lost 5 bases and the J segment 4 bases; nucleotides outside the gene matches: 15. This CDR3 is 17 amino acids long. Germline lookup yields CDR1 SEHNR and CDR2 FQNEAQ (reference sequence). The CDR3 nucleotides are TGTGCCAGCAGCCGCCTCTTGGACAGGGAACGGGGCTATGGCTACACCTTC. Encoded protein: CASSRLLDRERGYGYTF.

The chain recombines TRBV5-1 with TRBJ1-2, with 7 bases matching TRBD1. The CDR3 spans 14 residues. The trim removed 4 bases at V and 4 bases at J, leaving 7 bases unmatched. Germline loops: CDR1 SGHRS, CDR2 YFSETQ. The CDR3 spells CASSPQGNRYGYTF. CDR3 in DNA: TGCGCCAGCAGCCCACAGGGGAATCGCTATGGCTACACCTTC. Drawing the rest from reference TRBV5-1 and TRBJ1-2, the complete variable domain is KAGVTQTPRYLIKTRGQQVTLSCSPISGHRSVSWYQQTPGQGLQFLFEYFSETQRNKGNFPGRFSGRQFSNSRSEMNVSTLELGDSALYLCASSPQGNRYGYTFGSGTRLTVV.

This clone was seen only a few times. The J gene is TRBJ1-1, the V gene TRBV27, with 7 bases aligning to TRBD1. Looked up from germline, CDR1 is MNHEY and CDR2 is SMNVEV (reference sequence). The CDR3 runs 14 residues. With V trimmed by 5 bases and J by 1 base, 4 bases remained unmatched. CDR3 loop: CASSTRTGNTEAFF. The CDR3 region has the DNA TGTGCCAGCAGTACGCGGACAGGGAACACTGAAGCTTTCTTT.

Turning to this clone: Relative to the germline gene, one junction end is altered; a read error may explain this. The chain combines TRBV6-8 with TRBJ2-7, with 7 bases aligning to TRBD1. This CDR3 is 10 amino acids long. Germline CDR1 and CDR2: MNHGY and SAAAGT. The CDR3 nucleotides read TGTGCCAGCAGTTACTCTACAGGGGCCTTC. The encoded protein is CASSYSTGAF.

This chain uses TRBV7-3 with TRBJ2-3, with D perhaps matching TRBD2 (6 bases). V was clipped by 1 base and J by 6 bases, with 11 bases between them. The CDR3 is made up of 14 amino acids. CDR1 SGHTA and CDR2 FQGTGA come from the germline V gene. DNA of the CDR3: TGTGCCAGCAGCTTAATTGCGGGGAGGGATACGCAGTATTTT. Translating it yields CASSLIAGRDTQYF.

V is TRBV9 and J is TRBJ2-1; the match to TRBD2 covers 10 bases. Per the germline V gene, CDR1 is SGDLS and CDR2 is YYNGEE. The CDR3 totals 16 residues. J lost 4 bases, V lost 0 bases, and 4 bases had no gene match. CDR3 region: CASSVASGGLYNEQFF. The CDR3 region has the DNA TGTGCCAGCAGCGTAGCTAGCGGGGGCCTATACAATGAGCAGTTCTTC.

The chain carries TRBV30 and TRBJ2-3; D remains unclear. Trimming left V 3 bases short and J 5 bases short, with 12 bases between. Germline CDR1 is GTSNPN and CDR2 is SVGIG (reference sequence). This CDR3 is built from 13 residues. CDR3 nucleotide sequence: TGTGCCTGGAGCCCCCCCGGAGAAGATACGCAGTATTTT. Its translation is CAWSPPGEDTQYF.

The V gene is TRBV9, the J gene TRBJ2-5; D is possibly TRBD1 (5 bases). The CDR3 consists of 14 residues. CDR1 is SGDLS and CDR2 is YYNGEE in the germline V gene. V was trimmed by 4 bases and J by 1 base, leaving 11 bases between them. The CDR3 coding sequence is TGTGCCAGCAGCATGCGACAGACCCAAGAGACCCAGTACTTC. It yields the protein CASSMRQTQETQYF.

This chain joins TRBV2 and TRBJ1-1, with D possibly being TRBD1 (5 bases). The CDR3 is 13 amino acids. Germline-derived CDR1 and CDR2 are SNHLY and FYNNEI. V dropped 6 bases and J dropped 4 bases, with 12 bases sitting between them. The CDR3 loop reads CASSGVGGTEAFF. CDR3 sequence (DNA): TGTGCCAGCAGCGGGGTCGGGGGCACTGAAGCTTTCTTT.

The DNA of the CDR3 is TGTGCCAGCAAATACAGGGGAGGAACTGAAGCTTTCTTT. This translates into CASKYRGGTEAFF. This chain joins TRBV5-4 and TRBJ1-1, with 7 nucleotides matching TRBD1. Germline assignment: CDR1 SGHNT and CDR2 YYREEE (reference sequence). Trimming cost V 6 bases and J 5 bases; bases outside gene matches: 7. There are 13 residues in the CDR3.

This sequence joins TRBV5-4 and TRBJ2-7; D is perhaps TRBD1 (7 bases). The CDR3 is 16 residues long. Germline CDR1 reads SGHNT; CDR2 reads YYREEE (reference sequence). V lost 3 bases and J 2 bases, leaving 18 bases between the germline ends. CDR3 residues: CASSWTGGGAPYEQYF. The DNA for the CDR3 is TGTGCCAGCAGCTGGACAGGCGGCGGGGCCCCCTACGAGCAGTACTTC.

As for this clone: This sample also contains other DNA sequences that code for the same CDR3. The genes are TRBV6-6 and TRBJ1-6; D call uncertain. Deletions cut 5 bases from V and 10 bases from J, with 9 bases between. This CDR3 region has 12 residues. Germline CDR1 and CDR2: MNHNY and SVGAGI (reference sequence). CDR3 amino acids: CASSLLQSPLHF. CDR3 coding DNA: TGTGCCAGCAGTCTCCTCCAGTCACCCCTCCACTTT.

The chain recombines TRBV29-1 with TRBJ1-5; D gene unclear. The V gene lost 7 bases and the J gene lost 2 bases, with 21 bases spanning the gap. Germline values: CDR1 SQVTM, CDR2 ANQGSEA. The CDR3 is 16 residues long. For the CDR3, the DNA is TGCAGCGCCGTGGTTGGGAGGTCTGTTGGCAATCAGCCCCAGCATTTT. Translated, it gives CSAVVGRSVGNQPQHF.

This rearrangement joins TRBV14 to TRBJ1-2; TRBD1 matches 9 bases. This CDR3 spans 15 amino acids. The J segment lost 1 base and the V segment lost 2 bases, leaving 2 bases of the junction unmatched. In germline, CDR1 is SGHDN, CDR2 FVKESK. The CDR3 spells CASSQRTGVNYGYTF. CDR3 in DNA: TGTGCCAGCAGCCAAAGGACAGGGGTTAACTATGGCTACACCTTC.

This clone occurred once. V gene TRBV18 combines with J gene TRBJ2-7; D unresolved. The CDR3 is 16 residues long. V was shortened by 0 bases and J by 7 bases, with 19 bases between the two germline ends. Germline V gives CDR1 KGHSH, CDR2 LQKENI. The CDR3 nucleotides read TGTGCCAGCTCACCACCCACCCTATCCCTTTCGCGGGAGCAGTACTTC. It is translated as CASSPPTLSLSREQYF.

J is TRBJ1-5 and V is TRBV27; no firm D call. The V and J ends lost 4 bases and 4 bases respectively, with 8 bases between them. Germline V lookup: CDR1 MNHEY, CDR2 SMNVEV (reference sequence). This CDR3 comprises 13 residues. The CDR3 coding sequence is TGTGCCAGCAGTTATTCGGGAAATCAGCCCCAGCATTTT. Protein product: CASSYSGNQPQHF.

This chain connects TRBV7-9 to TRBJ1-1; 7 nucleotides align to TRBD1. The CDR3 has 12 amino acids. Germline CDR1 is SEHNR and CDR2 is FQNEAQ (reference sequence). The J segment lost 7 bases and the V segment lost 3 bases, leaving 2 bases of the junction unmatched. The CDR3 nucleotides read TGTGCCAGCAGCTTTACAGGGGTTGAAGCTTTCTTT. This sequence encodes CASSFTGVEAFF.

This chain joins TRBV10-3 and TRBJ2-7; 9 positions agree with TRBD1. Germline V CDR1 and CDR2: ENHRY, SYGVKD. This CDR3 region has 17 residues. V trimming: 3 bases; J trimming: 5 bases; junction bases outside the gene matches: 14. CDR3 loop: CAISEVRPGTGNHEQYF. DNA of the CDR3: TGTGCCATCAGTGAAGTCAGACCCGGGACAGGGAACCACGAGCAGTACTTC.

The CDR3 DNA follows: TGTGCCACCAGCCGACAGGGAATGAACACTGAAGCTTTCTTT. It specifies CATSRQGMNTEAFF. The chain recombines TRBV15 with TRBJ1-1; 7 bases fit TRBD1. The J segment lost 0 bases and the V segment lost 5 bases, leaving 3 bases of the junction unmatched. This CDR3 has 14 amino acids. Per germline, CDR1 LNHNV and CDR2 YYDKDF (reference sequence). The full variable domain, in which reference TRBV15 and TRBJ1-1 provide the parts outside the CDR3, is DAMVIQNPRYQVTQFGKPVTLSCSQTLNHNVMYWYQQKSSQAPKLLFHYYDKDFNNEADTPDNFQSRRPNTSFCFLDIRSPGLGDTAMYLCATSRQGMNTEAFFGQGTRLTVV.